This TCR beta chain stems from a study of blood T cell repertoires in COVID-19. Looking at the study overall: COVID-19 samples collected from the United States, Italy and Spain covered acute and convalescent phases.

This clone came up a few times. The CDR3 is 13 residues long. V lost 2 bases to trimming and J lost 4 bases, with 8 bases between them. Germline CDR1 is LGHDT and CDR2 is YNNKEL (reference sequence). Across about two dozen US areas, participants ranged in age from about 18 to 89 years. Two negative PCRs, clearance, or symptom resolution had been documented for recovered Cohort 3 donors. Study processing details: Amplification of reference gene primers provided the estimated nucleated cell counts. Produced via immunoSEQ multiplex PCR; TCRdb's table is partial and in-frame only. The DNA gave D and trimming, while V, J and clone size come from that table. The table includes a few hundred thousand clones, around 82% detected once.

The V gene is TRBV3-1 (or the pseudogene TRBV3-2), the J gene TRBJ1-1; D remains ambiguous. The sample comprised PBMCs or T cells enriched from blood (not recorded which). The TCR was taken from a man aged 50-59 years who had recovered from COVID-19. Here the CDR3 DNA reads TGTGCCAGCAGCCAATTACAGAGCACTGAAGCTTTCTTT. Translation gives CASSQLQSTEAFF.